A single sample gave rise to the 9 T cell receptor beta chains below, sequenced in a study of cytomegalovirus exposure and HLA in healthy donors. PCR employed 60 Vbeta and 13 Jbeta primers. Some clones are missing from TCRdb's copy, which holds only in-frame ones; the method was immunoSEQ multiplex PCR. The repertoire holds 70,000 to 95,000 clones, with about 84% as singletons. The sequenced sample was PBMCs. These receptors originate from a man younger than 30 in good health and CMV-seronegative.

This clone was seen once. The chain combines TRBV5-8 with TRBJ2-7; unclear D gene. Germline V gene lookup returns CDR1 SGHTS and CDR2 YDEGEE. The CDR3 covers 13 residues. V lost 2 bases and J 4 bases, leaving 10 bases between the germline ends. This CDR3 is CASSFLDGYEQYF. The DNA of the CDR3 is TGTGCCAGCAGCTTTCTTGACGGGTACGAGCAGTACTTC.

The chain uses TRBV20-1 and TRBJ1-6; 7 bases fit TRBD1. CDR3 length: 11 amino acids. The germline gives CDR1 DFQATT, CDR2 SNEGSKA (reference sequence). V was pared by 5 bases and J by 10 bases, with 2 bases of the junction left unmatched. In DNA form, the CDR3 reads TGCAGTGCTGGACAGGACTCACCCCTCCACTTT. Translation: CSAGQDSPLHF.

The chain uses TRBV7-8 and TRBJ1-1; perhaps TRBD1 as D (6 bases). V lost 1 base, J lost 0 bases, and 12 bases lay in between. The CDR3 has 16 residues. Per the germline V gene, CDR1 is SGHVS and CDR2 is FQNEAQ. The CDR3 nucleotides read TGTGCCAGCAGCTTAGTGGCGGGGGCAATGAACACTGAAGCTTTCTTT. This gives the protein CASSLVAGAMNTEAFF.

V gene TRBV9 combines with J gene TRBJ2-2, with 9 bases identical to TRBD2. The trim removed 0 bases at V and 4 bases at J, leaving 4 bases unmatched. This CDR3 is 16 amino acids long. CDR1 and CDR2 from the germline V gene are SGDLS and YYNGEE. CDR3 in amino acids: CASSVVGRGGTGELFF. The CDR3 DNA follows: TGTGCCAGCAGCGTAGTAGGGCGGGGGGGCACCGGGGAGCTGTTTTTT.

The chain couples TRBV2 to TRBJ2-3; 9 bases are shared with TRBD2. The CDR3 extends over 14 amino acids. After removal of 5 bases from V and 3 bases from J, the junction contained 3 bases not matched to a gene. CDR1 is SNHLY and CDR2 is FYNNEI in the germline V gene. The CDR3 DNA reads TGTGCCAGCAGTCAGGGACTAGCAACAGATACGCAGTATTTT. This gives the protein CASSQGLATDTQYF.

This sequence joins TRBV7-8 and TRBJ1-1; no firm D call. This CDR3 has 12 amino acids. V shed 1 base and J shed 8 bases, with 8 bases lying between them. Per the germline V gene, CDR1 is SGHVS and CDR2 is FQNEAQ. CDR3 sequence: CASSLGPLEAFF. In DNA form, the CDR3 reads TGTGCCAGCAGCTTAGGCCCACTCGAAGCTTTCTTT. The full variable domain, in which reference TRBV7-8 and TRBJ1-1 provide the parts outside the CDR3, is GAGVSQSPRYKVAKRGQDVALRCDPISGHVSLFWYQQALGQGPEFLTYFQNEAQLDKSGLPSDRFFAERPEGSVSTLKIQRTQQEDSAVYLCASSLGPLEAFFGQGTRLTVV.

The rearrangement links TRBV5-5 to TRBJ1-1; D is perhaps TRBD1 (6 bases). The germline V gene encodes CDR1 SGHKS and CDR2 YYEKEE (reference sequence). CDR3 size: 16 residues. V was cut by 1 base and J by 1 base, with 14 bases left in between. Here the CDR3 DNA reads TGTGCCAGCAGCTTGCAAATGTGGACAGCGAACACTGAAGCTTTCTTT. Its translation is CASSLQMWTANTEAFF. Based on the CDR3 plus reference TRBV5-5 and TRBJ1-1, the full variable domain is DAGVTQSPTHLIKTRGQQVTLRCSPISGHKSVSWYQQVLGQGPQFIFQYYEKEERGRGNFPDRFSARQFPNYSSELNVNALLLGDSALYLCASSLQMWTANTEAFFGQGTRLTVV.

The chain employs TRBV5-4 and TRBJ2-3; D gene unclear. V was clipped by 1 base and J by 5 bases, with 20 bases between them. The CDR3 totals 17 residues. The V gene's germline CDR1 is SGHNT and CDR2 YYREEE (reference sequence). The CDR3 protein is CASSLYPDNLQRDTQYF. Here the CDR3 DNA reads TGTGCCAGCAGCTTGTATCCAGATAACCTCCAGCGAGATACGCAGTATTTT.

The rearrangement links TRBV7-7 to TRBJ2-5; TRBD1 matches 9 bases. The DNA end favors TRBJ2-7, so the J call may be wrong. Germline CDR1 SSHAT, CDR2 FNYEAQ (reference sequence). CDR3 length: 14 amino acids. The CDR3 DNA reads TGTGCCAGCAGCCCTAGGACAGGGGCCCGCGAGCAGTACTTC. Translation: CASSPRTGAREQYF.